These 7 T cell receptor beta chains share one sample of origin, sequenced in a study of T cells after yellow fever vaccination. MiXCR was run by TCRdb on the 5' RACE reads, yielding one entry per CDR3 protein. Among 360,000 or so distinct CDR3 sequences, roughly 11% were seen once, and the ten largest hold roughly 18%. The source material was PBMCs, sampled on the day of the first yellow fever vaccination. Receptors originate from a man aged 18-30 years who received the YFV17D yellow fever vaccine.

This clonotype appeared many times. This chain connects TRBV29-1 to TRBJ2-6, with D possibly being TRBD1 (6 bases). Trimming pared 5 bases from V and 6 bases from J, leaving 11 bases between. Germline V gene sequence: CDR1 SQVTM, CDR2 ANQGSEA. The CDR3 has 13 residues. The CDR3 region is CSVMGHLANVLTF. The CDR3 nucleotides read TGCAGCGTTATGGGACACTTGGCCAACGTCCTGACTTTC.

The rearrangement links TRBV18 to TRBJ1-4; a possible D gene is TRBD1 (6 bases). Between the trimmed V and J ends, which lost 2 bases and 0 bases, there was a span of 10 bases. The length of the CDR3 is 16 residues. Germline V gene sequence: CDR1 KGHSH, CDR2 LQKENI. The CDR3 sequence: CASSPAGVATNEKLFF. For the CDR3, the DNA is TGTGCCAGCTCACCAGCAGGGGTTGCAACTAATGAAAAACTGTTTTTT.

The V and J genes are TRBV7-6 and TRBJ2-1; no definite D call. Germline loops: CDR1 SGHVS, CDR2 FNYEAQ. The ends were cut back, 2 bases at V and 0 bases at J, with 8 bases in the middle. This CDR3 is 15 amino acids long. CDR3 amino acids: CASSLQPSSYNEQFF. Written as DNA, the CDR3 is TGTGCCAGCAGCTTACAGCCAAGCTCCTACAATGAGCAGTTCTTC.

The chain combines TRBV6-6 with TRBJ2-2; the match to TRBD1 covers 7 bases. The V gene end was trimmed by 4 bases and the J gene end by 5 bases; junction bases not matched to a gene: 1. The length of the CDR3 is 13 residues. Germline CDR1 MNHNY, CDR2 SVGAGI (reference sequence). CDR3: CASSFRGTGELFF. Here the CDR3 DNA reads TGTGCCAGCAGTTTCAGGGGGACCGGGGAGCTGTTTTTT.

The chain joins TRBV4-3 to TRBJ2-3, with D perhaps assigned TRBD1 or TRBD2 (5 bases each). The V and J ends lost 0 bases and 4 bases respectively, with 20 bases between them. The CDR3 sequence is 18 residues long. CDR1 LGHNA and CDR2 YSLEER come from the germline V gene. In nucleotides, the CDR3 is TGCGCCAGCAGCCAAGATCTTGCGAGAGGGGAAGGTGCAGATACGCAGTATTTT. Translating it yields CASSQDLARGEGADTQYF.

Only a few counts were recorded for this clonotype. Here the CDR3 DNA reads TGTGCCAGTAGTGACAGGGGGAAATACGAGCAGTACTTC. Amino acids: CASSDRGKYEQYF. J is TRBJ2-7 and V is TRBV19; 9 bases are shared with TRBD1. CDR1 is LNHDA and CDR2 is SQIVND in the germline V gene (reference sequence). The ends lost 5 bases at V and 4 bases at J; junction bases unmatched: 3. The CDR3 runs to 13 residues. Complete variable domain (other parts from reference TRBV19 and TRBJ2-7): DGGITQSPKYLFRKEGQNVTLSCEQNLNHDAMYWYRQDPGQGLRLIYYSQIVNDFQKGDIAEGYSVSREKKESFPLTVTSAQKNPTAFYLCASSDRGKYEQYFGPGTRLTVT.

V and J are TRBV23-1 and TRBJ2-7; 9 bases line up with TRBD1. TRBV23-1 is noted as an ORF with a role that remains uncertain. CDR3 length: 10 amino acids. The CDR3 here is CASSQRDREV. In nucleotides, the CDR3 is TGCGCCAGCAGTCAAAGGGACAGGGAAGTC.